The sequence of this T cell receptor beta chain was determined in a study of long-term antiretroviral therapy in people with HIV. Details on this clone: Its antigen is still unknown.

The study drew at least one pre-ART and at least two post-ART PBMC samples from every donor. Without exception, participants with HIV were treated in the United States. Version v3.0 of the immunoSEQ assay was performed at survey level. Using immunoSEQ multiplex PCR, the repertoire was profiled, and TCRdb retains in-frame clones only, with some absent. The table lists about 38,000 clones, around 86% of them singletons, with 5.2% in the top ten. Study-wide points: Repertoires in HIV (unlike those of controls) had narrower CDR3 length ranges. Patients on ART gained diversity, which nonetheless stayed below transplant donor controls.

Trimming shortened V by 5 bases and J by 5 bases, and 13 bases separated the two germline ends. The CDR3 totals 14 residues. Per germline, CDR1 LNHDA and CDR2 SQIVND (reference sequence). The specimen was unsorted PBMCs, collected 1.5 years after starting antiretroviral therapy. This TCR was sampled from a man in his late teens or twenties with HIV. This rearrangement joins TRBV19 to TRBJ1-5; a weak D match, TRBD1 (5 bases). CDR3: CASSETGRDQPQHF. The CDR3 DNA is TGTGCCAGTAGTGAAACGGGCAGGGATCAGCCCCAGCATTTT.